The rows below give T cell receptor beta chains drawn from one sample of a study of CD8+ T cells in alopecia areata. Produced via immunoSEQ multiplex PCR; TCRdb's table is partial and in-frame only. The repertoire holds about 220,000 clones, less than 75% seen once, with around 1.6% in the top ten. Sequenced here: CD4+ T cells sorted from blood, sampled at week 4, from a patient treated with tofacitinib. The receptors derive from a human donor with alopecia areata. The CDR3 runs from the conserved cysteine through the conserved F or W. D genes are given only for firm matches. Not all rows give a size; the values are once, few, many and, for expanded clones, a class.

>TRBV7-2|NA|NA|TRBJ2-3
TGTGCCAGCAGCTTTATAAGTGTTACGCAGTATTTT
CASSFISVTQYF
>TRBV6-5|TRBD2|NA|TRBJ2-1
TGTGCCAGCAGTTACTCGACTAGCGGGGACAATGAGCAGTTCTTC
CASSYSTSGDNEQFF
>TRBV29-1|TRBD1|NA|TRBJ2-2
TGCAGCGCGACAGGGAGAGTCACCGGGGAGCTGTTTTTT
CSATGRVTGELFF
>TRBV14|NA|few|TRBJ2-2
TGTGCCAGCAGCCAAGATAGAATCGGGGTATTGAACACCGGGGAGCTGTTTTTT
CASSQDRIGVLNTGELFF
>TRBV27|TRBD1|NA|TRBJ2-7
TGTGCCAGCAGTACAGGGACAGGGGAGGGCGAGCAGTACTTC
CASSTGTGEGEQYF
>TRBV6-5|TRBD2|NA|TRBJ2-1
TGTGCCAGCAAGGTCGGGCTAGCGGTCAATGAGCAGTTCTTC
CASKVGLAVNEQFF
>TRBV2|NA|NA|TRBJ2-7
TGTGCCAGCAGGTCCGCCTACGAGCAGTACTTC
CASRSAYEQYF
>TRBV27|NA|few|TRBJ1-6
TGTGCCAGCAGTTTATCGAATTCACCCCTCCACTTT
CASSLSNSPLHF
>TRBV6-1|NA|NA|TRBJ1-2
TGTGCCAGCACCGAAGCGGGCCCCCGGCAGGGCTACACCTTC
CASTEAGPRQGYTF
>TRBV30|NA|few|TRBJ1-6
TGTGCCTGGACTAGGGGCACCAATTCACCCCTCCACTTT
CAWTRGTNSPLHF
>TRBV28|NA|NA|TRBJ1-5
TGTGCCAGCAGTTTATGGGGCAGCTATAGCAATCAGCCCCAGCATTTT
CASSLWGSYSNQPQHF
>TRBV2|TRBD1|NA|TRBJ2-5
TGTGCCAGCAGCGAAGCGGGGACAGGGATAGAGACCCAGTACTTC
CASSEAGTGIETQYF
>TRBV30|NA|few|TRBJ1-2
TGTGCCTGGAGATTCCGGACAGACTCTGGCTACACCTTC
CAWRFRTDSGYTF
>TRBV18|TRBD2|NA|TRBJ2-1
TGTGCCAGCTCACCAGCTGGCGGGGGCTCCTACAATGAGCAGTTCTTC
CASSPAGGGSYNEQFF
>TRBV27|NA|few|TRBJ2-7
TGTGCCAGCAGTCCCACCCCCTACGAGCAGTACTTC
CASSPTPYEQYF
>TRBV7-9|TRBD1|NA|TRBJ1-2
TGTGCCAGCAGCTTAGACATCGGACAGGGCGGGGATGGCTACACCTTC
CASSLDIGQGGDGYTF
>TRBV19|NA|NA|TRBJ2-7
TGTGCCAGTAGTACCGAGGAAGGGGCCTCCTACGAGCAGTACTTC
CASSTEEGASYEQYF
>TRBV10-3|NA|few|TRBJ1-1
TGTGCCATCAGTGAGAAGGGGCAGGAAGCTTTCTTT
CAISEKGQEAFF
>TRBV9|NA|NA|TRBJ1-1
TGTGCCAGCAGCGTAGAGGCCCAGGGAAGGAACACTGAAGCTTTCTTT
CASSVEAQGRNTEAFF
>TRBV23-1|TRBD1|few|TRBJ1-2
TGCGCCAGCAGTCACGGGACAGGGTGCGGCTATGGCTACACCTTC
CASSHGTGCGYGYTF
>TRBV27|NA|NA|TRBJ2-7
TGTGCCAGCAGTTTTCGGTTGACTAGCGAGCAGTACTTC
CASSFRLTSEQYF
>TRBV29-1|NA|NA|TRBJ2-2
TGCAGCGTTGGATCGAACACCGGGGAGCTGTTTTTT
CSVGSNTGELFF
>TRBV9|TRBD2|NA|TRBJ2-5
TGTGCCAGCAGCGTGCTAGCGGGGGGGCAGGAGACCCAGTACTTC
CASSVLAGGQETQYF
>TRBV30|NA|NA|TRBJ1-2
TGTGCCTGGAACACTCTGGGAGGCTACACCTTC
CAWNTLGGYTF
>TRBV29-1|NA|few|TRBJ1-4
TGCAGCGCCGGAAGGGCCGGGGCCCCAACTAATGAAAAACTGTTTTTT
CSAGRAGAPTNEKLFF
>TRBV28|TRBD2|NA|TRBJ2-5
TGTGCCAGCAGTAGCGGGGGAGAGAAGACCCAGTACTTC
CASSSGGEKTQYF
>TRBV2|NA|NA|TRBJ2-2
TGTGCCAGCAGTGAACTCGTGGCTTCCGGGGAGCTGTTTTTT
CASSELVASGELFF
>TRBV7-9|NA|once|TRBJ2-7
TGTGCCAGCAGCTCCGAATCCACCTACGAGCAGTACTTC
CASSSESTYEQYF